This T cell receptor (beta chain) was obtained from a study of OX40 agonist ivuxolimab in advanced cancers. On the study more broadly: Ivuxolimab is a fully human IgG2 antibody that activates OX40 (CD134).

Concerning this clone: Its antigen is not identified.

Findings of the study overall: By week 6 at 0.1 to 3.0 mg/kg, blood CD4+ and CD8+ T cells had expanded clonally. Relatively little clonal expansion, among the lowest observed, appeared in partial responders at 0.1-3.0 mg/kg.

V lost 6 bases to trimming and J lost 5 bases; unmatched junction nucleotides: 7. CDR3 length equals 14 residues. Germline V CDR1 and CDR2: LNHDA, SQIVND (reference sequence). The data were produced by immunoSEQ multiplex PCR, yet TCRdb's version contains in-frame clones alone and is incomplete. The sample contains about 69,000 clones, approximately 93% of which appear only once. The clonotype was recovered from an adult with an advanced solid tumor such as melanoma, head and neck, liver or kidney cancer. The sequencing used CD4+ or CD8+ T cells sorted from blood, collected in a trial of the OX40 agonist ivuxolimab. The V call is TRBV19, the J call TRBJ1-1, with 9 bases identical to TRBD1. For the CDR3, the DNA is TGTGCCAGTAGCATAACAGGGGGCGGGACTGAAGCTTTCTTT. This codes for CASSITGGGTEAFF.